The 28 T cell receptor beta chains in this list originate from one sample, sequenced in a study of blood T cell repertoires in COVID-19. Only in-frame clones appear in the TCRdb table, and some are missing; sequencing was by immunoSEQ multiplex PCR. The sample has nearly 250,000 clones, over 80% seen once. The sample comprised PBMCs or T cells enriched from blood (not recorded which). These receptors all come from a man in his forties or fifties who had been exposed to COVID-19.

This clone was counted between two and nine times. V usage is TRBV6-2 or TRBV6-3 and J usage is TRBJ2-1, with 8 positions matching TRBD2. The V and J ends lost 6 bases and 7 bases, in that order; junction bases with no gene match: 17. The CDR3 extends over 17 amino acids. Germline V gene sequence: CDR1 MNHEY, CDR2 SVGEGT. CDR3 nucleotides: TGTGCCAGCAGCTGGAACCCGTCTGCGGGGGGTAGGAATGAGCAGTTCTTC. Amino acid sequence: CASSWNPSAGGRNEQFF.

V gene TRBV15 combines with J gene TRBJ2-7; no clear D. The CDR3 loop spans 11 amino acids. Looked up from germline, CDR1 is LNHNV and CDR2 is YYDKDF (reference sequence). V lost 0 bases and J lost 7, with 4 bases in between. The CDR3 DNA sequence: TGTGCCACCAGCAGAGATCAAGAGCAGTACGTC. This gives the protein CATSRDQEQYV.

The CDR3 loop reads CASSYLYRGRQETQYF. The DNA of the CDR3 is TGTGCCAGCAGTTACCTGTACAGGGGACGGCAAGAGACCCAGTACTTC. The rearrangement uses TRBV6-5 and TRBJ2-5; 7 nucleotides line up with TRBD1. CDR1 is MNHEY, CDR2 SVGAGI, per germline. Trimming at V came to 2 bases and at J to 2 bases, leaving 8 bases not matched to a gene. CDR3 length: 16 amino acids.

V and J are TRBV5-1 and TRBJ2-5; 8 bases line up with TRBD1. The trim removed 1 base at V and 5 bases at J, leaving 4 bases unmatched. This CDR3 is 14 amino acids long. Germline V gene lookup returns CDR1 SGHRS and CDR2 YFSETQ. The CDR3 DNA reads TGCGCCAGCAGCTTGACAGGGGGTTATGAGACCCAGTACTTC. Amino acid sequence: CASSLTGGYETQYF. Drawing the rest from reference TRBV5-1 and TRBJ2-5, the complete variable domain is KAGVTQTPRYLIKTRGQQVTLSCSPISGHRSVSWYQQTPGQGLQFLFEYFSETQRNKGNFPGRFSGRQFSNSRSEMNVSTLELGDSALYLCASSLTGGYETQYFGPGTRLLVL.

This clone has a single count. The V and J genes are TRBV7-3 and TRBJ1-2; 7 bases align to TRBD1. Germline V gene lookup returns CDR1 SGHTA and CDR2 FQGTGA. J was trimmed by 7 bases and V by 5 bases; bases with no gene match: 16. The length of the CDR3 is 16 residues. The CDR3 DNA reads as TGTGCCAGCAGCCGCTCAGGGACAGAGAAACCGGGTGGCTACACCTTC. It is translated as CASSRSGTEKPGGYTF.

The chain carries TRBV5-1 and TRBJ1-5; 10 nucleotides line up with TRBD1. The CDR3 sequence is 14 residues long. The J segment lost 5 bases and the V segment lost 2 bases, leaving 1 base of the junction unmatched. Germline loops: CDR1 SGHRS, CDR2 YFSETQ. As DNA, the CDR3 is TGCGCCAGCAGCTTTGGGACAGGGGATCAGCCCCAGCATTTT. Translated: CASSFGTGDQPQHF.

The V gene is TRBV12-5, the J gene TRBJ1-1; D gene unclear. V lost 6 bases and J 2 bases, leaving 13 bases between the germline ends. CDR3 size: 14 residues. From germline, CDR1 is LGHNT and CDR2 FRNRAP. The CDR3 DNA sequence: TGTGCTAGTGGAGATGACGGGTTTAACACTGAAGCTTTCTTT. It specifies CASGDDGFNTEAFF. The whole variable domain, remainder taken from reference TRBV12-5 and TRBJ1-1, is DARVTQTPRHKVTEMGQEVTMRCQPILGHNTVFWYRQTMMQGLELLAYFRNRAPLDDSGMPKDRFSAEMPDATLATLKIQPSEPRDSAVYFCASGDDGFNTEAFFGQGTRLTVV.

The chain employs TRBV10-1 and TRBJ2-1, with 7 bases aligning to TRBD1. The germline V gene encodes CDR1 WNHNN and CDR2 SYGVQD (reference sequence). J was trimmed by 7 bases and V by 3 bases; bases with no gene match: 6. This CDR3 comprises 14 residues. Written as DNA, the CDR3 is TGCGCCAGCAGTGACCGTACAGGGGTGAATGAGCAGTTCTTC. Protein: CASSDRTGVNEQFF.

The chain carries TRBV11-2 and TRBJ2-2; D is ambiguous. V was pared by 3 bases and J by 6 bases, with 8 bases between. The CDR3 spans 13 residues. Per the germline V gene, CDR1 is SGHAT and CDR2 is FQNNGV. The CDR3, as DNA: TGTGCCAGCAGCTTCGCGGCTGCCGGGGAGCTGTTTTTT. The encoded protein is CASSFAAAGELFF.

Only one count was recorded for this clone. The V gene is TRBV5-1, the J gene TRBJ2-2; 7 bases align to TRBD1. The CDR3 contains 16 residues. CDR1 is SGHRS, CDR2 YFSETQ, per germline. V shed 0 bases and J 2 bases; nucleotides not matched to a gene: 4. Here the CDR3 reads CASSLGQGYNTGELFF. The CDR3 bases are TGCGCCAGCAGCTTGGGACAGGGCTATAACACCGGGGAGCTGTTTTTT.

The V and J genes are TRBV9 and TRBJ2-3; the D gene is possibly TRBD2 (6 bases). The CDR3 runs to 16 residues. CDR1 is SGDLS, CDR2 YYNGEE, per germline. The V end lost 0 bases, the J end lost 0 bases, and 11 bases lay between the germline ends. The CDR3 is CASSVGGVLSTDTQYF. The CDR3 DNA sequence: TGTGCCAGCAGCGTAGGGGGGGTGCTTAGCACAGATACGCAGTATTTT.

The chain has TRBV6-5 and TRBJ2-2; 9 bases align to TRBD2. The germline CDR1 and CDR2 sequences are MNHEY and SVGAGI. The CDR3 runs 15 residues. The junction had 13 bases not matched to a gene; V was cut back by 11 bases and J by 6 bases. DNA for the CDR3: TGTGCCCGCAACCTCGCGGGGGGGGGACCCGGGGAGCTGTTTTTT. Translation: CARNLAGGGPGELFF.

V usage is TRBV5-5 and J usage is TRBJ1-3; no firm D call. Trimming stripped 3 bases from V and 5 bases from J, with 12 bases between. Germline V gene sequence: CDR1 SGHKS, CDR2 YYEKEE (reference sequence). The CDR3 loop spans 14 amino acids. The CDR3 DNA sequence: TGTGCCAGCAGCTGGACTACCGATAGAAACACCATATATTTT. Protein sequence: CASSWTTDRNTIYF.

The V gene is TRBV6-1, the J gene TRBJ2-2, with 7 bases fitting TRBD2. V lost 2 bases, J lost 5 bases, and 20 bases stayed unmatched. The CDR3 runs to 20 residues. Germline CDR1 and CDR2: MNHNS and SASEGT. This CDR3 is CASSEWPLGVREGLTGELFF. In DNA form, the CDR3 reads TGTGCCAGCAGTGAATGGCCCCTCGGAGTGAGGGAGGGCCTTACCGGGGAGCTGTTTTTT.

The V gene is TRBV27, the J gene TRBJ2-1, with unresolved D. Germline V gene data show CDR1 as MNHEY and CDR2 as SMNVEV (reference sequence). CDR3 size: 13 residues. The V end was cut by 5 bases, the J end by 0 bases, with 5 bases between. The CDR3 loop is CASSPFSYNEQFF. CDR3 coding DNA: TGTGCCAGCAGTCCCTTCTCCTACAATGAGCAGTTCTTC.

V is TRBV5-1 and J is TRBJ2-7, with 9 bases identical to TRBD1. Trimming cost V 4 bases and J 4 bases; bases outside gene matches: 15. The germline V gene has CDR1 SGHRS and CDR2 YFSETQ. The CDR3 totals 17 residues. CDR3 DNA sequence: TGCGCCAGCAGCGCCAAAGGGATCGGGACAGGGCTATACGAGCAGTACTTC. This encodes CASSAKGIGTGLYEQYF.

This clone came up once. The J gene is TRBJ1-5, the V gene TRBV28; D call uncertain. The CDR3 totals 14 residues. The V end was cut by 6 bases, the J end by 6 bases, with 15 bases between. Germline assignment: CDR1 MDHEN and CDR2 SYDVKM. The CDR3 DNA reads TGTGCCAGCAGGCAAGCGATACACGGTCAGCCCCAGCATTTT. Protein: CASRQAIHGQPQHF.

V gene TRBV30 combines with J gene TRBJ2-7; a weak D match, TRBD2 (5 bases). The CDR3 runs to 16 residues. Trimming took off 4 bases at V and 0 bases at J, with 19 bases between the two ends. The germline CDR1 and CDR2 sequences are GTSNPN and SVGIG (reference sequence). The DNA of the CDR3 is TGTGCCTGGACTAGGAGGAGACTCGCGGACTCCTACGAGCAGTACTTC. Its protein is CAWTRRRLADSYEQYF.

This clone was detected only once. The rearrangement uses TRBV18 and TRBJ2-7; 13 nucleotides align to TRBD2. Germline assignment: CDR1 KGHSH and CDR2 LQKENI. Trimming removed 3 bases from V and 1 base from J; junction bases left unmatched: 3. The CDR3 sequence is 16 residues long. The CDR3 DNA reads as TGTGCCAGCTCACCCGGACTAGCGGGAGTGTCCTACGAGCAGTACGTC. It specifies CASSPGLAGVSYEQYV.

The chain is built from TRBV3-1 (or the pseudogene TRBV3-2) and TRBJ1-4, with D unresolved. Germline V gene sequence: CDR1 LGHDT, CDR2 YNNKEL (reference sequence). CDR3 length: 15 amino acids. V lost 2 bases and J lost 2, with 9 bases in between. The CDR3 nucleotides are TGTGCCAGCAGCCAATTTCTCCAGACTAATGAAAAACTGTTTTTT. Translating gives CASSQFLQTNEKLFF.

In this sample, this clone turned up a few times. Written as DNA, the CDR3 is TGTGCCATCAGCGAGGACAGGGCGCTCGAGCAGTACGTC. This translates into CAISEDRALEQYV. The rearrangement links TRBV10-3 to TRBJ2-7; 8 bases map to TRBD1. The CDR3 runs 13 residues. Germline-derived CDR1 and CDR2 are ENHRY and SYGVKD. V lost 6 bases, J lost 6 bases, and 7 bases stayed unmatched.

The chain links TRBV9 to TRBJ1-6; unclear D gene. CDR3 size: 15 residues. Germline V CDR1 and CDR2: SGDLS, YYNGEE. Trimming cost V 3 bases and J 8 bases, with 15 bases left between them. In nucleotides, the CDR3 is TGTGCCAGCAGCGCCGAATTTTATAGTGATTCACCCCTCCACTTT. Protein product: CASSAEFYSDSPLHF.

This clone was counted a single time. The gene calls are TRBV18 and TRBJ1-1; 7 bases match TRBD1. The J segment lost 1 base and the V segment lost 3 bases, leaving 5 bases of the junction unmatched. The CDR3 runs to 15 residues. Germline CDR1 is KGHSH and CDR2 is LQKENI. The CDR3 DNA reads TGTGCCAGCTCACCTTCGGGACAGCCGAACACTGAAGCTTTCTTT. This codes for CASSPSGQPNTEAFF.

The rearrangement joins TRBV7-2 to TRBJ1-2; D may be TRBD1 (6 bases). CDR3 size: 15 residues. Trimming cost V 1 base and J 3 bases, with 12 bases left between them. Germline V lookup: CDR1 SGHTA, CDR2 FQGNSA. The CDR3 region is CASSLVPGAHYGYTF. DNA for the CDR3: TGTGCCAGCAGCTTAGTTCCAGGGGCTCACTATGGCTACACCTTC. The full variable domain, with the rest looked up from reference TRBV7-2 and TRBJ1-2, is GAGVSQSPSNKVTEKGKDVELRCDPISGHTALYWYRQSLGQGLEFLIYFQGNSAPDKSGLPSDRFSAERTGGSVSTLTIQRTQQEDSAVYLCASSLVPGAHYGYTFGSGTRLTVV.

The chain joins TRBV19 to TRBJ2-3, with 9 bases fitting TRBD2. The germline gives CDR1 LNHDA, CDR2 SQIVND (reference sequence). The V gene end was trimmed by 5 bases and the J gene end by 1 base; junction bases not matched to a gene: 7. This CDR3 is built from 16 residues. CDR3 amino acids: CASSLIAGEGTDTQYF. DNA of the CDR3: TGTGCCAGTAGTTTAATAGCGGGGGAGGGCACAGATACGCAGTATTTT.

The gene calls are TRBV19 and TRBJ1-1; 8 bases align to TRBD1. Germline values: CDR1 LNHDA, CDR2 SQIVND (reference sequence). Trimming cost V 4 bases and J 14 bases; bases outside gene matches: 18. The CDR3 extends over 15 amino acids. The CDR3 protein is CASSRGGTGLNTNFF. CDR3 DNA sequence: TGTGCCAGTAGTAGGGGAGGGACAGGCCTTAATACGAACTTCTTT.

The chain recombines TRBV6-1 with TRBJ2-7; 7 bases line up with TRBD1. This CDR3 is built from 14 residues. Germline CDR1 reads MNHNS; CDR2 reads SASEGT. The CDR3 reads CASSEVFGRDREFV. The CDR3 region has the DNA TGTGCCAGCAGTGAAGTCTTTGGTCGAGACAGGGAATTTGTC.

The sample holds one count of this clone. This chain connects TRBV7-3 to TRBJ1-1; weak D call: TRBD1 (6 bases). V was cut by 5 bases and J by 5 bases, with 15 bases left in between. Germline CDR1 reads SGHTA; CDR2 reads FQGTGA. There are 14 residues in the CDR3. For the CDR3, the DNA is TGTGCCAGCAGCGACCAACCACAGGGTACTGAAGCTTTCTTT. Amino acid sequence: CASSDQPQGTEAFF.